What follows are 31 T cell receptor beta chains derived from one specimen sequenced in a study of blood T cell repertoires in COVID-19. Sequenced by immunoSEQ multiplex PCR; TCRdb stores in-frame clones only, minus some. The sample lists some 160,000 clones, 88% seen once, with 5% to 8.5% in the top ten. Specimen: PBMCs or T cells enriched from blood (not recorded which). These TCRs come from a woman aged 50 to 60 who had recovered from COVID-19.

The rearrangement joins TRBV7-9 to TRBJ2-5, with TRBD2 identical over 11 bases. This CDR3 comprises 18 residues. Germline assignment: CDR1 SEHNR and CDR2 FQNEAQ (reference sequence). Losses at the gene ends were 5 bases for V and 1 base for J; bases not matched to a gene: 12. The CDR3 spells CASSPGKPGLAAQETQYF. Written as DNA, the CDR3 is TGTGCCAGCAGCCCGGGAAAACCGGGACTAGCGGCCCAAGAGACCCAGTACTTC.

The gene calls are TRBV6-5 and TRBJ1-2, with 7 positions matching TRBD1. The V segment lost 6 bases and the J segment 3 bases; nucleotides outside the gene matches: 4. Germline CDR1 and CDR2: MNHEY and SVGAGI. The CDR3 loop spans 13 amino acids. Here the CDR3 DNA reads TGTGCCAGCAGAAACGACAGGGACTATGGCTACACCTTC. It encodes CASRNDRDYGYTF.

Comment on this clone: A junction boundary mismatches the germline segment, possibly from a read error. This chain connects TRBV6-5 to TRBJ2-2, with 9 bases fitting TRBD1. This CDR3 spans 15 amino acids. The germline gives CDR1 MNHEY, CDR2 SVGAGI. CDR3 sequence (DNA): TGTGCCAGCAGTGACTCCGGGACAGGGTCCCGGGAGCTGTTTTTT. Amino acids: CASSDSGTGSRELFF.

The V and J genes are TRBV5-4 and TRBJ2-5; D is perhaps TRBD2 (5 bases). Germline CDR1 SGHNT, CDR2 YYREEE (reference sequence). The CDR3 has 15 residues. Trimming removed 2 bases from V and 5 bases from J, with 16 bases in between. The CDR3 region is CASSFVGRGMETQYF. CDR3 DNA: TGTGCCAGCAGCTTCGTAGGCCGGGGAATGGAGACCCAGTACTTC.

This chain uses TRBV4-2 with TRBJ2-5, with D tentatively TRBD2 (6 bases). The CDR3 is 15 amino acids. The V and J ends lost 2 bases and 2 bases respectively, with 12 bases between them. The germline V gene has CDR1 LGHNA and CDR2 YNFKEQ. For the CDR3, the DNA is TGTGCCAGCAGCCAATCGGGCGGGGAACAAGAGACCCAGTACTTC. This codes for CASSQSGGEQETQYF.

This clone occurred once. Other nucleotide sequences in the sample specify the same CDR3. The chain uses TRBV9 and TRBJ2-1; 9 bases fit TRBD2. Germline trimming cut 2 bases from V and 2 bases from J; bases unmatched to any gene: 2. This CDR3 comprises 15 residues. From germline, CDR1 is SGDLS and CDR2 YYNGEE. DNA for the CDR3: TGTGCCAGCAGCGTTGGCGGGGGGGCCTACAATGAGCAGTTCTTC. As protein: CASSVGGGAYNEQFF.

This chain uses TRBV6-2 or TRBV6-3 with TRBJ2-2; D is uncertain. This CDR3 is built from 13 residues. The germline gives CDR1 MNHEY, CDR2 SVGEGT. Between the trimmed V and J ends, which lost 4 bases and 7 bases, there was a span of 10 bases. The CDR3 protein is CASSSRLSGELFF. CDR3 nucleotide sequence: TGTGCCAGCAGTTCCCGGTTGAGCGGGGAGCTGTTTTTT.

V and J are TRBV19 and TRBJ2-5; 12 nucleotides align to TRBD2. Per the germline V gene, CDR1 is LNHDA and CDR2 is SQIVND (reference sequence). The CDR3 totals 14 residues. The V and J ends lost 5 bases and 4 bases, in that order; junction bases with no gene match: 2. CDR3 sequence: CASSELAGGETQYF. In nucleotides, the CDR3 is TGTGCCAGTAGTGAACTAGCGGGGGGAGAGACCCAGTACTTC.

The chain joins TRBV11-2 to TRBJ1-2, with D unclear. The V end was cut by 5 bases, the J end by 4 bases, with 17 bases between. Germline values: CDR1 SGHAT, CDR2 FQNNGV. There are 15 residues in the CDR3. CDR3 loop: CASSASPVSSYGYTF. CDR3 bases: TGTGCCAGCAGCGCCAGCCCCGTTAGCAGCTATGGCTACACCTTC.

The CDR3 sequence is CAISRPTGEVSGNTIYF. The CDR3 bases are TGTGCCATCAGCCGACCCACAGGGGAGGTCTCTGGAAACACCATATATTTT. The gene calls are TRBV10-3 and TRBJ1-3; 7 bases align to TRBD1. Losses at the gene ends were 6 bases for V and 0 bases for J; bases not matched to a gene: 11. The CDR3 contains 17 residues. In germline, CDR1 is ENHRY, CDR2 SYGVKD.

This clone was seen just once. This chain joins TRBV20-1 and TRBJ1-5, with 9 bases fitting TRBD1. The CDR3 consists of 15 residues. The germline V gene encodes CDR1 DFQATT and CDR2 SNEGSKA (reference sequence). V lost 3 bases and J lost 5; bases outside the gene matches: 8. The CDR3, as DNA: TGCAGTGCTAGTTTCGGGACAGGGCACGATCAGCCCCAGCATTTT. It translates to CSASFGTGHDQPQHF.

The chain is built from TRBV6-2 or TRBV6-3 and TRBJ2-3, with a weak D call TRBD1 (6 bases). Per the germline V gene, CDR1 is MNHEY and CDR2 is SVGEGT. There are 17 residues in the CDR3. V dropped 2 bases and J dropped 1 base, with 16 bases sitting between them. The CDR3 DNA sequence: TGTGCCAGCAGTTACGTTTGGGGGCTAGCTGGCACAGATACGCAGTATTTT. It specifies CASSYVWGLAGTDTQYF.

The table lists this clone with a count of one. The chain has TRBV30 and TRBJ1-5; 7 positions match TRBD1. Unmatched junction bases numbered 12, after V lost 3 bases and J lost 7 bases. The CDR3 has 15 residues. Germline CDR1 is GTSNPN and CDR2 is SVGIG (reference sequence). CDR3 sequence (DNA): TGTGCCTGGAGCCTGACAGGGTTGCAGGGCCAGCCCCAGCATTTT. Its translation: CAWSLTGLQGQPQHF.

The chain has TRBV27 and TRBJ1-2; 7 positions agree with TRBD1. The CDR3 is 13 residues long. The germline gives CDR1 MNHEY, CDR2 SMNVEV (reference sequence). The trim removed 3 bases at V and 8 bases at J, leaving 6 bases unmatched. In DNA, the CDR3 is TGTGCCAGCAGTTTGGACAGGCCCGAGGGCTACACCTTC. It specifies CASSLDRPEGYTF.

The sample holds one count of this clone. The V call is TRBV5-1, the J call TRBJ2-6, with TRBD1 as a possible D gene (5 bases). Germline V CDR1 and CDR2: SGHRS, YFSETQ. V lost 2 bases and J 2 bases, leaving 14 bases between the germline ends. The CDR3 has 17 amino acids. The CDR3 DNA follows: TGCGCCAGCAGCTTAACTGCAGGGAATCCTGGGGCCAACGTCCTGACTTTC. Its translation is CASSLTAGNPGANVLTF.

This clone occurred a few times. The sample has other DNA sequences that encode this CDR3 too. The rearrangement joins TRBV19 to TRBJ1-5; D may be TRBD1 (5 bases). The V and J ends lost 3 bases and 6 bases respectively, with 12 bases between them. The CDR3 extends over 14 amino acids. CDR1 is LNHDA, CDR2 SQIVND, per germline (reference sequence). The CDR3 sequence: CASSMQGLGQPQHF. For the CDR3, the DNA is TGTGCCAGTAGTATGCAGGGTTTGGGTCAGCCCCAGCATTTT.

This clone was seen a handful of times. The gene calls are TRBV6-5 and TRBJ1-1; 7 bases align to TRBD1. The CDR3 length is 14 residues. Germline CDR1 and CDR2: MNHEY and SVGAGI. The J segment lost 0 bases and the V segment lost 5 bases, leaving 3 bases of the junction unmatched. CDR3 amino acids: CASSNRGVNTEAFF. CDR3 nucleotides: TGTGCCAGCAGTAACAGGGGTGTGAACACTGAAGCTTTCTTT.

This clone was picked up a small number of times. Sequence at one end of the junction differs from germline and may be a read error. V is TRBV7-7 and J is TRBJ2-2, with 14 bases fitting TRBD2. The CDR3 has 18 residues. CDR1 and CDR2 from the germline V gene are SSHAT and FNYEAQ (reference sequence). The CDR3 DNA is TGTGCTAGCAGCGTGACTAGCGGGGGGGCCTTGAACACCGGGGAGCTGTTTTTT. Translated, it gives CASSVTSGGALNTGELFF.

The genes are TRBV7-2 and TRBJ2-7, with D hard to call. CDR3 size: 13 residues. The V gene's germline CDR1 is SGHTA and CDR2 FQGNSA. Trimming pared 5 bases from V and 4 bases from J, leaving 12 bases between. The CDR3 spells CASSPKTQYEQYF. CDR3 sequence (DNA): TGTGCCAGCAGCCCTAAAACGCAATACGAGCAGTACTTC.

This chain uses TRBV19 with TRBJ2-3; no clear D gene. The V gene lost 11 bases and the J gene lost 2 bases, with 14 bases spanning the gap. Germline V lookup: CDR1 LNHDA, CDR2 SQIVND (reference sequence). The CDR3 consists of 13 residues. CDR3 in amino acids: CASKRHDTDTQYF. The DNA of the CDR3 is TGTGCCTCCAAGAGACACGACACAGATACGCAGTATTTT.

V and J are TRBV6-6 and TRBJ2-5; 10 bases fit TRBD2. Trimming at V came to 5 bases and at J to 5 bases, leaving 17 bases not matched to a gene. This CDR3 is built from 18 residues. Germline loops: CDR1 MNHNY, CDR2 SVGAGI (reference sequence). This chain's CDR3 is CASSPRTLGLADAETQYF. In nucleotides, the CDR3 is TGTGCCAGCAGTCCCCGGACACTCGGACTAGCGGATGCGGAGACCCAGTACTTC.

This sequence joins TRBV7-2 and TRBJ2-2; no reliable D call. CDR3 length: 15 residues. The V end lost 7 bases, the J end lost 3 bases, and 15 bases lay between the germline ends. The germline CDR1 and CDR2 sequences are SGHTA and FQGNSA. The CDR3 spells CASTPYFVHTGELFF. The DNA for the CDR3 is TGTGCCAGCACTCCCTACTTCGTGCACACCGGGGAGCTGTTTTTT.

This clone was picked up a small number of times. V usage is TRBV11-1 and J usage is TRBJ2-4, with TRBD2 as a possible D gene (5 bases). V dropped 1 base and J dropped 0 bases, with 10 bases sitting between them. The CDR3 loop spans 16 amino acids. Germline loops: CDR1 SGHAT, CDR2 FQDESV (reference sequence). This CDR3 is CASSLESRGAKNIQYF. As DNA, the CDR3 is TGTGCCAGCAGCTTAGAAAGCCGGGGAGCCAAAAACATTCAGTACTTC. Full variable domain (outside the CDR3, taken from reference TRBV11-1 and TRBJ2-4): EAEVAQSPRYKITEKSQAVAFWCDPISGHATLYWYRQILGQGPELLVQFQDESVVDDSQLPKDRFSAERLKGVDSTLKIQPAELGDSAMYLCASSLESRGAKNIQYFGAGTRLSVL.

The CDR3 is CASSLVRGMGEKLFF. CDR3 nucleotides: TGTGCCAGCAGCTTAGTCAGGGGAATGGGTGAAAAACTGTTTTTT. The chain has TRBV7-2 and TRBJ1-4; maybe TRBD1 (6 bases). V lost 1 base and J 7 bases, leaving 13 bases between the germline ends. Germline assignment: CDR1 SGHTA and CDR2 FQGNSA. CDR3 size: 15 residues.

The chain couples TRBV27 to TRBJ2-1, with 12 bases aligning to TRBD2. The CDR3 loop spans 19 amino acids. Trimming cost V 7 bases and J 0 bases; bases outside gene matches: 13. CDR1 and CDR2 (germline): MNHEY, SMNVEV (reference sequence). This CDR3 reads CASTPPRTSGVSSYNEQFF. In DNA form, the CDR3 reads TGTGCCAGCACCCCACCCAGGACTAGCGGGGTAAGCTCCTACAATGAGCAGTTCTTC.

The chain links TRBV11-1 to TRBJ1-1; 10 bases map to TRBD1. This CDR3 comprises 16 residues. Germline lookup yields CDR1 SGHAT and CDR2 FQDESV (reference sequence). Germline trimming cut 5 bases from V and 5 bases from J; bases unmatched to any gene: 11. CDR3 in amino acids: CASSAPGTGVRTEAFF. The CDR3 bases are TGTGCCAGCAGCGCCCCCGGGACAGGGGTACGAACTGAAGCTTTCTTT.

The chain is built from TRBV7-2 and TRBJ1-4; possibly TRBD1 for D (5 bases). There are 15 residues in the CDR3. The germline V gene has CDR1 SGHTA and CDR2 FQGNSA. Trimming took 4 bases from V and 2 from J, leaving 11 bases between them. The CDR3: CASSSPTVTNEKLFF. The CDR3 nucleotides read TGTGCCAGCAGCTCCCCGACAGTCACTAATGAAAAACTGTTTTTT.

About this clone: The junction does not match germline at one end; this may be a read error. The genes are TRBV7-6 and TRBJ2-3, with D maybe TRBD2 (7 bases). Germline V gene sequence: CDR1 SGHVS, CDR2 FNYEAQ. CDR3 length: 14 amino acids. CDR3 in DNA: TGTGCCAGCAGGTCGGGGGGCATCACAGATGCGCAGTATTTT. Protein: CASRSGGITDAQYF.

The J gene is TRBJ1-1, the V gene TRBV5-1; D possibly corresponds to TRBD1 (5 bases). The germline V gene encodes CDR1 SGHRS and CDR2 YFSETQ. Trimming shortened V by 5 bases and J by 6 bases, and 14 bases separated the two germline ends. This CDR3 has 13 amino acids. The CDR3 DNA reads TGCGCCAGCAGTCGGACGGGGGAATCTGAAGCTTTCTTT. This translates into CASSRTGESEAFF.

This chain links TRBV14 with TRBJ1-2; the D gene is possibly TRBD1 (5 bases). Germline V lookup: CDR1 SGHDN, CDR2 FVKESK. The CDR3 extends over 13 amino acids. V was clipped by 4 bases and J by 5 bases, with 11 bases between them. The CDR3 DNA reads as TGTGCCAGCAGCCCTGACAGAGTTTATGGCTACACCTTC. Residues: CASSPDRVYGYTF.

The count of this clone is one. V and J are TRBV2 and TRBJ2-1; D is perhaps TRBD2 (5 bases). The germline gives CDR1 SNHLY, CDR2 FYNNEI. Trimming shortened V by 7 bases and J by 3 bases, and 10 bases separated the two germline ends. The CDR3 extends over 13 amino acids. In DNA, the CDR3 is TGTGCCAGCAACGGACTCCTCTACAATGAGCAGTTCTTC. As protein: CASNGLLYNEQFF. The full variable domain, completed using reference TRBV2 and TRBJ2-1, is EPEVTQTPSHQVTQMGQEVILRCVPISNHLYFYWYRQILGQKVEFLVSFYNNEISEKSEIFDDQFSVERPDGSNFTLKIRSTKLEDSAMYFCASNGLLYNEQFFGPGTRLTVL.